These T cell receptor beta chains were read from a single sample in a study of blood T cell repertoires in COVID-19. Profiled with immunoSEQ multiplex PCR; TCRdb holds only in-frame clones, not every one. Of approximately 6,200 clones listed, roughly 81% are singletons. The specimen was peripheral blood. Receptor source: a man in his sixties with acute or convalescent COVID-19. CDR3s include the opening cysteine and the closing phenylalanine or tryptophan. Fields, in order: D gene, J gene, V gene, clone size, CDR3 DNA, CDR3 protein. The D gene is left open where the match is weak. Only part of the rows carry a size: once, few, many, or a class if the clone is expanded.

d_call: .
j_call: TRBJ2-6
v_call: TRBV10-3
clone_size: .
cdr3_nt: TGTGCCATCAGTGTTTGGGCGGGCTCTGGGGCCAACGTCCTGACTTTC
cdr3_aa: CAISVWAGSGANVLTF

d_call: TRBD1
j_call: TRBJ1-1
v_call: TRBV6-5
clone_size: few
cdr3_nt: TGTGCCAGCAGTTACGGACAGGGCTTCAGGAAAGAGGCTTTCTTT
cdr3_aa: CASSYGQGFRKEAFF

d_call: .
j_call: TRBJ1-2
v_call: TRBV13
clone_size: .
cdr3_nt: TGTGCCACCCCCCCCCGGGGAGGCTACACCTTC
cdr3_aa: CATPPRGGYTF

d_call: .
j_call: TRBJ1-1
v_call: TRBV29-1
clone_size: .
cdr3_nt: TGCAGCGTTGAAGTCGGGGGGCAGGGCACTGAAGCTTTCTTT
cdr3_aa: CSVEVGGQGTEAFF

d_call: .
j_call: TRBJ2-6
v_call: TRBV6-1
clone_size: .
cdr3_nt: TGTGCCAGCAGTGGAGGTCGGGCAGGGAACTCTGGGGCCAACGTCCTGACTTTC
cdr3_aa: CASSGGRAGNSGANVLTF

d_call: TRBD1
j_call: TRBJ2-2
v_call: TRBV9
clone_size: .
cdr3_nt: TGTGCCAGCAGCGTAGGGGGACAGGGAGCCACCGGGGAGCTGTTTTTT
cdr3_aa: CASSVGGQGATGELFF

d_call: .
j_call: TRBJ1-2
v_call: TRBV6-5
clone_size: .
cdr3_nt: TGTGCCAGCAGTTACGGACGAGGGTTTCGCCAAGGCTACACCTTC
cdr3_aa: CASSYGRGFRQGYTF

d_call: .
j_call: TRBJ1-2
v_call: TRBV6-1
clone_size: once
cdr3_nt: TGTGCCAGCAGTGAATGGGGGGGGGACAAGGGATATGGCTACACCTTC
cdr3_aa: CASSEWGGDKGYGYTF

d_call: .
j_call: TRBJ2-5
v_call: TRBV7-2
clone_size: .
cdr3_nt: TGTGCCAGCAGGGTAGGGGGGGACCAAGAGACCCAGTACTTC
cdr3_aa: CASRVGGDQETQYF

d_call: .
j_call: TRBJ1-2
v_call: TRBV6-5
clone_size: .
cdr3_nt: TGTGCCAGCAGTTACTCACGGGGAACCGCCGATGGCTACACCTTC
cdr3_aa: CASSYSRGTADGYTF

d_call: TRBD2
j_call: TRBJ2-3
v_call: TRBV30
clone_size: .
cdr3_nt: TGTGCCAGAGCGGGGGGTTCAGATACGCAGTATTTT
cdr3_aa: CARAGGSDTQYF

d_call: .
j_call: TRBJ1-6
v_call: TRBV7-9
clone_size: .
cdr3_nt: TGTGCCAGCACCCCCACGAGAGGGCAGAATTCACCCCTCCACTTT
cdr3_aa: CASTPTRGQNSPLHF

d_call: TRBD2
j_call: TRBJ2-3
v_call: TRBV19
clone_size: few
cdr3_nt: TGTGCCAGTACGACTAGCGGGGGTGCAGCGGATACGCAGTATTTT
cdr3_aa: CASTTSGGAADTQYF

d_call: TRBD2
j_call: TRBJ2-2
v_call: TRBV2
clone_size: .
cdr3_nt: TGTGCCAGCAGGGGTACTGGACTAGCGGGAAAGCTCACCGGGGAGCTGTTTTTT
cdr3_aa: CASRGTGLAGKLTGELFF

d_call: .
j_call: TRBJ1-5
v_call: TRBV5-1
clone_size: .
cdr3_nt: TGCGCCAGCAGCCCAGGGACGGGAGTCAATCAGCCCCAGCATTTT
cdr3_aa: CASSPGTGVNQPQHF

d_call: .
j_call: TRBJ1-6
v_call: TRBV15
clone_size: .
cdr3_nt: TGTGCCACCAGCCCAATTGGACAGTGGAATTCACCCCTCCACTTT
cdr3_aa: CATSPIGQWNSPLHF

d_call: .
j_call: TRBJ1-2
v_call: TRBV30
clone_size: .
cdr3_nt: TGTGCCTGGAGGCCAGGGAACTATGGCTACACCTTC
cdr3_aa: CAWRPGNYGYTF

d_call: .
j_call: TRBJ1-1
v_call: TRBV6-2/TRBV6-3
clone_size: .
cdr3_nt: TGTGCCAGCAGTTACTCAGACTTAGAAGCTTTCTTT
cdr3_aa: CASSYSDLEAFF

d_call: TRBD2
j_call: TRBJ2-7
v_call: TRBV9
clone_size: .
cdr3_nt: TGTGCCAGCAGCTATGGGGAGGGCGAGCAGTACTTC
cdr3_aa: CASSYGEGEQYF

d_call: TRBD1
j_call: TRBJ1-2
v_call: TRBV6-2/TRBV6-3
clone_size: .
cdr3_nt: TGTGCCAGCAGTTCTCTGGGACAGGGGGCCAGATCTTATGGCTACACCTTC
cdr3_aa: CASSSLGQGARSYGYTF